A single sample is the source of the 31 T cell receptor beta chains below, sequenced in a study of OX40 agonist ivuxolimab in advanced cancers. The library came from the immunoSEQ multiplex PCR assay. Sourced from immuneACCESS, this table was stored by TCRdb with only in-frame sequences that have V and J called. A share of the clones is absent; for the studies checked, an unresolved V gene accounts for under half, and the remainder has no known explanation. The sample profile shows 77,000 or so clones; approximately 78% of them were found once. The ten largest clonotypes hold around 5% of the sample. Specimen: CD4+ or CD8+ T cells sorted from blood, collected in a trial of the OX40 agonist ivuxolimab. These receptors originate from an adult with an advanced solid tumor such as melanoma, head and neck, liver or kidney cancer.

V is TRBV10-3 and J is TRBJ2-2; 15 bases line up with TRBD2. The CDR3 covers 21 residues. Germline-derived CDR1 and CDR2 are ENHRY and SYGVKD. V shed 0 bases and J 4 bases; nucleotides not matched to a gene: 12. CDR3 sequence (DNA): TGTGCCATCAGTGAGTCGGGACTAGCGGGGGGTGCTGAGACCGGCACCGGGGAGCTGTTTTTT. Translating it yields CAISESGLAGGAETGTGELFF.

By frequency in the sample, this clone is medium-sized. This chain joins TRBV19 and TRBJ1-2; D remains unclear. CDR3 length equals 15 residues. V was shortened by 3 bases and J by 4 bases, with 15 bases between the two germline ends. Germline V lookup: CDR1 LNHDA, CDR2 SQIVND (reference sequence). The CDR3 nucleotides are TGTGCCAGTAGTATCGAACAGACCGCAGTCTATGGCTACACCTTC. Protein sequence: CASSIEQTAVYGYTF.

The rearrangement uses TRBV11-2 and TRBJ2-6; 7 positions agree with TRBD1. This CDR3 spans 15 amino acids. Germline V gives CDR1 SGHAT, CDR2 FQNNGV. Trimming cost V 5 bases and J 2 bases; bases outside gene matches: 3. The CDR3 is CASSAQGAGANVLTF. Here the CDR3 DNA reads TGTGCCAGCAGCGCCCAGGGGGCTGGGGCCAACGTCCTGACTTTC.

The chain couples TRBV5-1 to TRBJ1-1; TRBD1 is a possible D gene (6 bases). The CDR3 has 16 residues. Germline CDR1 is SGHRS and CDR2 is YFSETQ. V lost 6 bases and J 1 base, leaving 19 bases between the germline ends. The CDR3 reads CASTSGGGRENTEAFF. In nucleotides, the CDR3 is TGCGCCAGCACCTCGGGCGGGGGGCGCGAGAACACTGAAGCTTTCTTT.

The chain couples TRBV9 to TRBJ2-3, with D perhaps given as TRBD1 or TRBD2 (6 bases each). The CDR3 is 15 residues long. V dropped 4 bases and J dropped 4 bases, with 16 bases sitting between them. The V gene's germline CDR1 is SGDLS and CDR2 YYNGEE. The CDR3 DNA sequence: TGTGCCAGCAGCCGCTTCGGGGGCGGGGCAGATACGCAGTATTTT. Translation gives CASSRFGGGADTQYF.

Concerning this clone: Other DNA sequences within the sample encode an identical CDR3. The genes are TRBV4-3 and TRBJ2-5; D is possibly TRBD2 (5 bases). This CDR3 comprises 13 residues. CDR1 is LGHNA, CDR2 YSLEER, per germline. Trimming removed 2 bases at V and 8 bases at J, with 12 bases between. In DNA form, the CDR3 reads TGCGCCAGCAGCCAAAGGACCGGGGAAACCCAGTACTTC. This gives the protein CASSQRTGETQYF.

The CDR3 bases are TGTGCCAGCAGCGTCTGGACAGGCAATCAGCCCCAGCATTTT. Residues: CASSVWTGNQPQHF. The V and J genes are TRBV7-2 and TRBJ1-5, with a tentative D call TRBD1 (6 bases). Germline-derived CDR1 and CDR2 are SGHTA and FQGNSA. V shed 5 bases and J shed 2 bases, with 10 bases lying between them. This CDR3 has 14 amino acids.

The CDR3 nucleotides are TGTGCCAGCAGCTCCGCGGGGGCCCCCCCTCGGGATACGCAGTATTTT. Amino acid sequence: CASSSAGAPPRDTQYF. V gene TRBV14 combines with J gene TRBJ2-3; D may be TRBD2 (7 bases). The V and J ends lost 5 bases and 6 bases respectively, with 21 bases between them. The CDR3 spans 16 residues. Per germline, CDR1 SGHDN and CDR2 FVKESK. The full variable domain, in which reference TRBV14 and TRBJ2-3 provide the parts outside the CDR3, is EAGVTQFPSHSVIEKGQTVTLRCDPISGHDNLYWYRRVMGKEIKFLLHFVKESKQDESGMPNNRFLAERTGGTYSTLKVQPAELEDSGVYFCASSSAGAPPRDTQYFGPGTRLTVL.

The chain combines TRBV6-6 with TRBJ1-4; no definite D call. This CDR3 is 13 amino acids long. The V and J ends lost 4 bases and 8 bases respectively, with 11 bases between them. Germline V CDR1 and CDR2: MNHNY, SVGAGI (reference sequence). DNA of the CDR3: TGTGCCAGCAGTTGGTCGGGCCCCGAAAAACTGTTTTTT. As protein: CASSWSGPEKLFF.

In its sample, this clone was seen a few times. The chain has TRBV7-2 and TRBJ1-1, with 7 bases that match TRBD1. The CDR3 loop spans 15 amino acids. The J segment lost 2 bases and the V segment lost 3 bases, leaving 6 bases of the junction unmatched. The germline V gene encodes CDR1 SGHTA and CDR2 FQGNSA. The CDR3 reads CASSLLQGSNTEAFF. DNA for the CDR3: TGTGCCAGCAGCTTGTTACAGGGGAGCAACACTGAAGCTTTCTTT.

This clone was found a few times. This chain uses TRBV5-4 with TRBJ1-1; D possibly corresponds to TRBD1 (5 bases). The V gene lost 4 bases and the J gene lost 1 base, with 11 bases spanning the gap. There are 14 residues in the CDR3. The germline V gene has CDR1 SGHNT and CDR2 YYREEE (reference sequence). The CDR3 sequence is CASSPDTRNTEAFF. The CDR3 coding sequence is TGTGCCAGCAGCCCGGACACGAGGAACACTGAAGCTTTCTTT.

The V and J genes are TRBV7-3 and TRBJ2-2, with TRBD1 matching over 7 bases. V gave up 4 bases and J gave up 0 bases; unmatched junction bases: 2. The CDR3 is 15 amino acids. Germline V gene lookup returns CDR1 SGHTA and CDR2 FQGTGA. CDR3 bases: TGTGCCAGCAGCTCCGGGACAGCGAACACCGGGGAGCTGTTTTTT. Translated: CASSSGTANTGELFF.

The chain has TRBV7-2 and TRBJ1-1; D might be TRBD1 (5 bases). From germline, CDR1 is SGHTA and CDR2 FQGNSA. Trimming left V 6 bases short and J 1 base short, with 12 bases between. CDR3 length equals 14 residues. DNA for the CDR3: TGTGCCAGCAGGCCCCCGGGACCGAACACTGAAGCTTTCTTT. Its protein is CASRPPGPNTEAFF.

The J gene is TRBJ2-3, the V gene TRBV27, with TRBD1 matching over 8 bases. Germline lookup yields CDR1 MNHEY and CDR2 SMNVEV (reference sequence). This CDR3 has 17 amino acids. Trimming took 2 bases from V and 6 from J; bases not matched to a gene: 13. The CDR3 sequence is CASSLKFPGQGRDTQYF. The CDR3 region has the DNA TGTGCCAGCAGTTTAAAATTCCCCGGACAGGGTCGGGATACGCAGTATTTT.

The chain carries TRBV29-1 and TRBJ2-2; D not resolved. CDR3 length equals 12 residues. Trimming removed 2 bases at V and 3 bases at J, with 4 bases between. Germline V lookup: CDR1 SQVTM, CDR2 ANQGSEA. DNA for the CDR3: TGCAGCGTTGAAAGCGACACCGGGGAGCTGTTTTTT. This codes for CSVESDTGELFF.

The chain recombines TRBV30 with TRBJ1-1, with TRBD1 identical over 7 bases. The CDR3 length is 13 residues. Per germline, CDR1 GTSNPN and CDR2 SVGIG (reference sequence). Germline trimming cut 2 bases from V and 1 base from J; bases unmatched to any gene: 1. CDR3 nucleotide sequence: TGTGCCTGGAGTTACAGGGGGAACACTGAAGCTTTCTTT. Its protein is CAWSYRGNTEAFF.

The V gene is TRBV6-6, the J gene TRBJ1-5, with 7 bases identical to TRBD1. The CDR3 sequence is 16 residues long. CDR1 and CDR2 from the germline V gene are MNHNY and SVGAGI (reference sequence). The J segment lost 2 bases and the V segment lost 6 bases, leaving 10 bases of the junction unmatched. The CDR3 bases are TGTGCCAGCAGCCCGAACAGGGGTCGCGGCAATCAGCCCCAGCATTTT. Its translation is CASSPNRGRGNQPQHF.

The sample holds a few counts of this clone. V is TRBV10-3 and J is TRBJ1-1; D possibly corresponds to TRBD1 (5 bases). CDR3 length: 14 residues. CDR1 and CDR2 from the germline V gene are ENHRY and SYGVKD. The V end lost 4 bases, the J end lost 1 base, and 10 bases lay between the germline ends. In nucleotides, the CDR3 is TGTGCCATCAGTGGCGACAGAACGAACACTGAAGCTTTCTTT. Protein sequence: CAISGDRTNTEAFF.

CDR3 nucleotides: TGTGCCAGCAGTGATTACCCAGGGACTTCCTACGAGCAGTACTTC. Encoded protein: CASSDYPGTSYEQYF. V gene TRBV27 combines with J gene TRBJ2-7; D possibly corresponds to TRBD2 (6 bases). There are 15 residues in the CDR3. Germline CDR1 reads MNHEY; CDR2 reads SMNVEV (reference sequence). The V and J ends lost 5 bases and 1 base respectively, with 15 bases between them.

The rearrangement uses TRBV9 and TRBJ1-1, with 9 bases fitting TRBD1. CDR3 length equals 14 residues. V shed 3 bases and J 3 bases; nucleotides not matched to a gene: 3. CDR1 and CDR2 from the germline V gene are SGDLS and YYNGEE. CDR3 in amino acids: CASSDDRGYTEAFF. The DNA of the CDR3 is TGTGCCAGCAGCGACGACAGGGGGTACACTGAAGCTTTCTTT.

This clone was found a few times. The chain combines TRBV6-6 with TRBJ2-7; D is perhaps TRBD2 (7 bases). The length of the CDR3 is 13 residues. Germline-derived CDR1 and CDR2 are MNHNY and SVGAGI (reference sequence). Trimming left V 6 bases short and J 5 bases short, with 14 bases between. In DNA, the CDR3 is TGTGCCAGCAGCCGAGGGGGGGCGAACGAGCAGTACTTC. Translated, it gives CASSRGGANEQYF.

This clone has a handful of counts. This chain joins TRBV6-6 and TRBJ2-2; TRBD1 aligns across 7 bases. Germline V gene data show CDR1 as MNHNY and CDR2 as SVGAGI (reference sequence). The CDR3 consists of 13 residues. V gave up 8 bases and J gave up 4 bases; unmatched junction bases: 4. CDR3 DNA sequence: TGTGCCAGCGGACAGGCGACCACCGGGGAGCTGTTTTTT. It translates to CASGQATTGELFF.

This clone was detected only a few times. The chain carries TRBV27 and TRBJ2-7, with a weak D call TRBD1 (6 bases). The CDR3 totals 15 residues. V lost 9 bases and J 3 bases, leaving 21 bases between the germline ends. Germline V gene lookup returns CDR1 MNHEY and CDR2 SMNVEV (reference sequence). The CDR3 sequence is CASTPRQGNRYEQYF. CDR3 coding DNA: TGTGCCAGTACTCCGAGGCAGGGGAATCGCTACGAGCAGTACTTC.

With regard to this clone: The junction does not match germline at one end; this may be a read error. The chain is built from TRBV19 and TRBJ1-2; D not certain. Germline assignment: CDR1 LNHDA and CDR2 SQIVND (reference sequence). The CDR3 totals 14 residues. The CDR3: CASSMDPSSYGHTF. The DNA for the CDR3 is TGTGCCAGTAGTATGGACCCTTCCTCCTATGGCCACACCTTC.

V is TRBV28 and J is TRBJ1-3, with unresolved D. The length of the CDR3 is 14 residues. CDR1 is MDHEN and CDR2 is SYDVKM in the germline V gene. The germline V and J ends were trimmed by 6 bases and 4 bases, with 13 bases remaining between them. CDR3 in amino acids: CASRPAGPGNTIYF. CDR3 nucleotides: TGTGCCAGCAGACCTGCAGGTCCGGGAAACACCATATATTTT.

The chain recombines TRBV7-2 with TRBJ2-2; D might be TRBD2 (5 bases). Trimming removed 1 base from V and 0 bases from J, with 12 bases in between. The length of the CDR3 is 17 residues. Germline loops: CDR1 SGHTA, CDR2 FQGNSA. The CDR3 reads CASSLGPLAANTGELFF. In DNA, the CDR3 is TGTGCCAGCAGCTTAGGGCCGCTAGCAGCGAACACCGGGGAGCTGTTTTTT.

This chain links TRBV7-2 with TRBJ2-2; D may be TRBD1 or TRBD2 (5 bases each). The CDR3 is made up of 14 amino acids. The V and J ends lost 6 bases and 4 bases respectively, with 12 bases between them. CDR1 and CDR2 (germline): SGHTA, FQGNSA. Here the CDR3 DNA reads TGTGCCAGCAGGGGCTCAGGGAGCACCGGGGAGCTGTTTTTT. Encoded protein: CASRGSGSTGELFF.

The V gene is TRBV5-1, the J gene TRBJ1-2; 7 nucleotides line up with TRBD1. CDR1 is SGHRS, CDR2 YFSETQ, per germline. Germline trimming cut 4 bases from V and 3 bases from J; bases unmatched to any gene: 6. The CDR3 spans 14 residues. Written as DNA, the CDR3 is TGCGCCAGCAGCCGCGCCGGGACAGACTATGGCTACACCTTC. Protein sequence: CASSRAGTDYGYTF.

This clone was picked up a small number of times. The chain couples TRBV28 to TRBJ1-2, with D unresolved. CDR3 length equals 12 residues. Trimming took off 11 bases at V and 2 bases at J, with 12 bases between the two ends. The germline gives CDR1 MDHEN, CDR2 SYDVKM. The CDR3 sequence is CASAAGNYGYTF. CDR3 DNA sequence: TGTGCCTCTGCGGCCGGGAACTATGGCTACACCTTC.

This chain uses TRBV9 with TRBJ2-1; TRBD2 agrees at 8 bases. The V gene's germline CDR1 is SGDLS and CDR2 YYNGEE. The J segment lost 7 bases and the V segment lost 2 bases, leaving 11 bases of the junction unmatched. The CDR3 is made up of 16 amino acids. The CDR3 here is CASSVTLAASNNEQFF. Here the CDR3 DNA reads TGTGCCAGCAGCGTGACACTAGCGGCCTCTAATAATGAGCAGTTCTTC. Filled out from reference TRBV9 and TRBJ2-1, the complete variable domain reads DSGVTQTPKHLITATGQRVTLRCSPRSGDLSVYWYQQSLDQGLQFLIQYYNGEERAKGNILERFSAQQFPDLHSELNLSSLELGDSALYFCASSVTLAASNNEQFFGPGTRLTVL.

This sequence joins TRBV7-2 and TRBJ2-3; TRBD2 is a possible D gene (5 bases). The germline CDR1 and CDR2 sequences are SGHTA and FQGNSA. Trimming removed 5 bases from V and 15 bases from J, with 18 bases in between. The CDR3 is 12 residues long. The CDR3, as DNA: TGTGCCAGCAGCCAAGGACTCCTACGTACTTATTTT. Its translation is CASSQGLLRTYF.